The TCR beta chain described here comes from a study of cytomegalovirus exposure and HLA in healthy donors. Unmatched junction bases numbered 18, after V lost 0 bases and J lost 3 bases. Germline V gene sequence: CDR1 KGHSH, CDR2 LQKENI. The CDR3 consists of 21 residues. PCR involved 60 Vbeta and 13 Jbeta primers. Sequencing used immunoSEQ multiplex PCR; TCRdb keeps in-frame clones, though not all of them. The sample has about 50,000 clones. V is TRBV18 and J is TRBJ2-2; 8 bases agree with TRBD2. This clonotype was obtained from a man between 18 and 35 years old in good health and CMV-seropositive. Sequenced input: PBMCs. The CDR3 nucleotides are TGTGCCAGCTCACCACCCCCTTGGGGTAGCGGGATTGGGGGGGACACCGGGGAGCTGTTTTTT. Its translation: CASSPPPWGSGIGGDTGELFF. Using reference TRBV18 and TRBJ2-2 for the parts outside the CDR3, the full variable domain is NAGVMQNPRHLVRRRGQEARLRCSPMKGHSHVYWYRQLPEEGLKFMVYLQKENIIDESGMPKERFSAEFPKEGPSILRIQQVVRGDSAAYFCASSPPPWGSGIGGDTGELFFGEGSRLTVL.